These 18 T cell receptor beta chains were all obtained from the same sample, sequenced in a study of blood T cell repertoires in COVID-19. Profiling relied on immunoSEQ multiplex PCR, and the TCRdb table lists in-frame clones only, not all of them. In the table there are approximately 170,000 clones, approximately 86% of which are singletons. The source material was peripheral blood. All receptors come from a man aged 65 to 85 with acute or convalescent COVID-19.

The chain recombines TRBV7-2 with TRBJ2-1; TRBD2 matches at 7 bases. Germline CDR1 is SGHTA and CDR2 is FQGNSA. The CDR3 has 14 amino acids. The J segment lost 5 bases and the V segment lost 3 bases, leaving 4 bases of the junction unmatched. CDR3 in DNA: TGTGCCAGCAGCTTTCTAGCGGACCACAATGAGCAGTTCTTC. Protein product: CASSFLADHNEQFF.

The chain employs TRBV28 and TRBJ2-4; 7 bases line up with TRBD1. The V segment lost 2 bases and the J segment 8 bases; nucleotides outside the gene matches: 6. The CDR3 has 14 residues. In germline, CDR1 is MDHEN, CDR2 SYDVKM. CDR3 nucleotides: TGTGCCAGCAGTTTAACAGGGGCCCGGGACATTCAGTACTTC. Residues: CASSLTGARDIQYF.

CDR3 sequence (DNA): TGTGCCAGCCGGAGAACCGGGGGCGAGCAGTACTTC. It codes for CASRRTGGEQYF. The chain recombines TRBV4-2 with TRBJ2-7; TRBD2 is a possible D gene (6 bases). Germline V gives CDR1 LGHNA, CDR2 YNFKEQ. V lost 8 bases and J 6 bases, leaving 14 bases between the germline ends. The CDR3 covers 12 residues.

The V gene is TRBV30, the J gene TRBJ1-2, with D possibly matching TRBD1 (5 bases). The V and J ends lost 8 bases and 2 bases respectively, with 18 bases between them. Germline loops: CDR1 GTSNPN, CDR2 SVGIG (reference sequence). This CDR3 comprises 14 residues. The CDR3 loop is CAGVRQGGNYGYTF. CDR3 bases: TGTGCCGGCGTAAGGCAGGGTGGCAACTATGGCTACACCTTC.

Only a few counts were recorded for this clone. This chain links TRBV7-2 with TRBJ2-5; TRBD2 might be the D (5 bases). Germline-derived CDR1 and CDR2 are SGHTA and FQGNSA. V was pared by 5 bases and J by 1 base, with 11 bases between. This CDR3 contains 14 residues. The CDR3 region is CASSKGLAQETQYF. As DNA, the CDR3 is TGTGCCAGCAGCAAAGGACTGGCCCAAGAGACCCAGTACTTC. Variable domain in full (rest from reference TRBV7-2 and TRBJ2-5): GAGVSQSPSNKVTEKGKDVELRCDPISGHTALYWYRQSLGQGLEFLIYFQGNSAPDKSGLPSDRFSAERTGGSVSTLTIQRTQQEDSAVYLCASSKGLAQETQYFGPGTRLLVL.

Regarding this clone: At the DNA level, this CDR3 is encoded by other sequences in the same sample as well. The rearrangement links TRBV7-3 to TRBJ2-2; the D gene is possibly TRBD2 (5 bases). Germline V gene sequence: CDR1 SGHTA, CDR2 FQGTGA. Trimming cost V 4 bases and J 2 bases, with 8 bases left between them. The CDR3 runs to 14 residues. CDR3 bases: TGTGCCAGCAGCTCTGGACTCAACACCGGGGAGCTGTTTTTT. Translating gives CASSSGLNTGELFF. The full variable domain, rest sourced from reference TRBV7-3 and TRBJ2-2, is GAGVSQTPSNKVTEKGKYVELRCDPISGHTALYWYRQSLGQGPEFLIYFQGTGAADDSGLPNDRFFAVRPEGSVSTLKIQRTERGDSAVYLCASSSGLNTGELFFGEGSRLTVL.

The genes are TRBV5-1 and TRBJ1-1; D is unclear. Germline loops: CDR1 SGHRS, CDR2 YFSETQ. This CDR3 has 14 amino acids. The V end lost 3 bases, the J end lost 0 bases, and 9 bases lay between the germline ends. The CDR3 protein is CASSSAGMNTEAFF. In DNA form, the CDR3 reads TGCGCCAGCAGCTCGGCGGGGATGAACACTGAAGCTTTCTTT.

The chain recombines TRBV6-5 with TRBJ1-6; D may be TRBD1 (5 bases). Trimming cost V 4 bases and J 7 bases, with 14 bases left between them. The CDR3 extends over 15 amino acids. Germline V lookup: CDR1 MNHEY, CDR2 SVGAGI. The DNA of the CDR3 is TGTGCCAGCAGTTCCGAGGGGCGGGGAAATTCACCCCTCCACTTT. It specifies CASSSEGRGNSPLHF.

This clone was counted many times. The gene calls are TRBV12-3 or TRBV12-4 and TRBJ2-7, with D possibly TRBD1 on 6 matching bases. V was pared by 8 bases and J by 3 bases, with 11 bases between. CDR3 length: 12 residues. This CDR3 reads CASRKQGYEQYF. The CDR3 DNA reads as TGTGCCAGCCGTAAACAGGGCTACGAGCAGTACTTC.

The J gene is TRBJ2-1, the V gene TRBV9, with D perhaps TRBD1 (5 bases). V was clipped by 0 bases and J by 2 bases, with 9 bases between them. The V gene's germline CDR1 is SGDLS and CDR2 YYNGEE. The CDR3 has 15 amino acids. The DNA for the CDR3 is TGTGCCAGCAGCGTAGGCCAGGGTCCCTACAATGAGCAGTTCTTC. Translation gives CASSVGQGPYNEQFF.

V usage is TRBV18 and J usage is TRBJ2-7; 7 nucleotides line up with TRBD2. The V gene end was trimmed by 6 bases and the J gene end by 2 bases; junction bases not matched to a gene: 10. The CDR3 extends over 15 amino acids. CDR1 and CDR2 from the germline V gene are KGHSH and LQKENI. CDR3 amino acids: CASSPRVAGPYEQYF. The CDR3 DNA reads TGTGCCAGCTCCCCCCGGGTAGCGGGCCCCTACGAGCAGTACTTC.

The V call is TRBV21-1, the J call TRBJ1-2; the table names TRBD1, a call not compared with the DNA. TRBV21-1 is labeled a pseudogene. The CDR3 spans 15 residues. CDR3: CASSKVVGRGYGYTF. CDR3 nucleotides: TGTGCCAGCAGCAAAGTGGTTGGCAGGGGCTATGGCTACACCTTC.

The chain employs TRBV6-1 and TRBJ1-4; no definite D call. V was shortened by 5 bases and J by 0 bases, with 7 bases between the two germline ends. The CDR3 runs to 14 residues. Germline CDR1 is MNHNS and CDR2 is SASEGT. CDR3 in amino acids: CASSSVATNEKLFF. CDR3 coding DNA: TGTGCCAGCAGTTCAGTTGCAACTAATGAAAAACTGTTTTTT.

CDR3 region: CASSYSTGGNQPQHF. CDR3 sequence (DNA): TGTGCCAGCAGTTACTCGACAGGGGGGAATCAGCCCCAGCATTTT. The V call is TRBV6-5, the J call TRBJ1-5; 9 bases are a match to TRBD1. Germline CDR1 MNHEY, CDR2 SVGAGI. The J segment lost 4 bases and the V segment lost 0 bases, leaving 1 base of the junction unmatched. The CDR3 totals 15 residues.

This chain uses TRBV18 with TRBJ2-7; 8 nucleotides agree with TRBD1. Germline assignment: CDR1 KGHSH and CDR2 LQKENI. This CDR3 spans 15 amino acids. Trimming removed 2 bases from V and 2 bases from J; junction bases left unmatched: 5. This CDR3 is CASSPFRDRTYEQYF. For the CDR3, the DNA is TGTGCCAGCTCACCATTCCGGGACAGGACCTACGAGCAGTACTTC.

This clone has more than one count but fewer than ten. The chain employs TRBV4-1 and TRBJ1-4, with TRBD1 matching over 7 bases. V dropped 1 base and J dropped 4; count of bases not matched to a gene: 6. The CDR3 is 16 amino acids. The germline V gene has CDR1 MGHRA and CDR2 YSYEKL. DNA for the CDR3: TGCGCCAGCAGCCAAGCCCGGGACAGCCTTAATGAAAAACTGTTTTTT. Translation: CASSQARDSLNEKLFF.

The chain couples TRBV3-1 (or the pseudogene TRBV3-2) to TRBJ1-6, with D uncertain. The germline V gene encodes CDR1 LGHDT and CDR2 YNNKEL (reference sequence). V was trimmed by 3 bases and J by 7 bases, leaving 13 bases between them. The CDR3 has 15 amino acids. The CDR3 spells CASSQTTSNNSPLHF. The CDR3 DNA sequence: TGTGCCAGCAGCCAGACGACAAGCAACAATTCACCCCTCCACTTT.

The chain is built from TRBV14 and TRBJ2-7; TRBD2 might be the D (5 bases). The CDR3 is made up of 15 amino acids. The V gene lost 0 bases and the J gene lost 5 bases, with 14 bases spanning the gap. CDR1 and CDR2 from the germline V gene are SGHDN and FVKESK. For the CDR3, the DNA is TGTGCCAGCAGCCAAGATTTACTAGTACTCAACGAGCAGTACTTC. Amino acids: CASSQDLLVLNEQYF. The variable domain in full, completed from reference TRBV14 and TRBJ2-7, reads EAGVTQFPSHSVIEKGQTVTLRCDPISGHDNLYWYRRVMGKEIKFLLHFVKESKQDESGMPNNRFLAERTGGTYSTLKVQPAELEDSGVYFCASSQDLLVLNEQYFGPGTRLTVT.